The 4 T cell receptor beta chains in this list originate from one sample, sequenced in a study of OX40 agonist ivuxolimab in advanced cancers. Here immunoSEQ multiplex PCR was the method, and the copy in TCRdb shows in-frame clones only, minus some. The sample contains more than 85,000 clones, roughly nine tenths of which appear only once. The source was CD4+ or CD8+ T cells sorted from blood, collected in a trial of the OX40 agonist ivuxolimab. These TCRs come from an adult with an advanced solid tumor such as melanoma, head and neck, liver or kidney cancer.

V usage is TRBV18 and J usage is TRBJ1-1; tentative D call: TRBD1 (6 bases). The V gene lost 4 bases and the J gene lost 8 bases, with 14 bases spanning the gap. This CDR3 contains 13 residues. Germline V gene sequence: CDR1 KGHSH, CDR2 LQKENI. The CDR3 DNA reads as TGTGCCAGCTCACTTAGACAGGAAGCCGAAGCTTTCTTT. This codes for CASSLRQEAEAFF.

The CDR3 sequence: CASSELGTTSGANVLTF. The CDR3 nucleotides are TGTGCCAGCAGTGAATTGGGGACCACCTCTGGGGCCAACGTCCTGACTTTC. The chain uses TRBV25-1 and TRBJ2-6, with D perhaps assigned TRBD1 or TRBD2 (5 bases each). Trimming took off 1 base at V and 0 bases at J, with 10 bases between the two ends. Germline values: CDR1 MGHDK, CDR2 SYGVNS. This CDR3 comprises 17 residues.

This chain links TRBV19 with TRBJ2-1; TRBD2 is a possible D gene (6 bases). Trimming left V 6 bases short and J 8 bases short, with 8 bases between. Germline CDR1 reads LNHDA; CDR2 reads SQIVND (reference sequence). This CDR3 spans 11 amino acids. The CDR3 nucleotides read TGTGCCAGTAGACTAGCCCATGAGCAGTTCTTC. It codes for CASRLAHEQFF.

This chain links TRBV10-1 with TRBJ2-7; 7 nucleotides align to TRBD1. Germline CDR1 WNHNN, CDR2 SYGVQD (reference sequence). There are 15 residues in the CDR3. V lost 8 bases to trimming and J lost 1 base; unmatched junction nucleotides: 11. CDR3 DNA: TGCGCCAGCGGCTCGGGACAGTTAGGGTCCTACGAGCAGTACTTC. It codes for CASGSGQLGSYEQYF.